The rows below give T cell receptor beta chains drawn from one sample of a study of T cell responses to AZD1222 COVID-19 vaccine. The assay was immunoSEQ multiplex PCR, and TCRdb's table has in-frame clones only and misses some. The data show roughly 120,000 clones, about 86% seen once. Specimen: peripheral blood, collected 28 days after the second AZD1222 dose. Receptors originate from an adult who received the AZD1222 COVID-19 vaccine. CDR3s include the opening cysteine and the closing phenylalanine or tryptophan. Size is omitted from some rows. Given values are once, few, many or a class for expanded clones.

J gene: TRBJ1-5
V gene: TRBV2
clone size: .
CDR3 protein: CASSDERRGQPQHF

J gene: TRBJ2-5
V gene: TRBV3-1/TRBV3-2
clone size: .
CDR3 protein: CASSQAGGVETQYF

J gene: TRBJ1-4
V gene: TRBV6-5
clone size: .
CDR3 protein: CASSPRGQGREKLFF

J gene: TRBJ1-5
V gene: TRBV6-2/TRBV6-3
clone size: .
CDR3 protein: CASSYSGTGWEFNQPQHF

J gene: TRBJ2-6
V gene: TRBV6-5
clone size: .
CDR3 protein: CASSFRGSGANVLTF

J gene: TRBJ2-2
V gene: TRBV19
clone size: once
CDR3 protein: CASSIGITGELFF

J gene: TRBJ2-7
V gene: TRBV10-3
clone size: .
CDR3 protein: CAIMVVTGTVSYEQYF

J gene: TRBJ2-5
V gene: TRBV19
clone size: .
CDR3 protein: CASSLNRGTQETQYF

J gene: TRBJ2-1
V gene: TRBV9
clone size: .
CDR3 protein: CASSYRGIIGGPNEQFF

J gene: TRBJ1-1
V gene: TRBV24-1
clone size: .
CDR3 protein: CATSERQGTEAFF

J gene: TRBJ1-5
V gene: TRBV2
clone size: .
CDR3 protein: CASSEVREYQPQHF

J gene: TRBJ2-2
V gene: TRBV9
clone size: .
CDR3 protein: CASSVAASGTGELFF

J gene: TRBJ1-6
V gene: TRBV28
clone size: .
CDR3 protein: CASSQPGPQGGSPLHF

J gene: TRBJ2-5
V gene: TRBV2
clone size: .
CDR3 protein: CASSPDRAETQYF

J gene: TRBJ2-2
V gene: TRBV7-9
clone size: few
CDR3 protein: CASSLGAGELFF

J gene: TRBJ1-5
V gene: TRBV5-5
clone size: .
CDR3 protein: CASSREDQPQHF

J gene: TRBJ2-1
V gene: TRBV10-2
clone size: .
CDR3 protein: CASTISSYNEQFF

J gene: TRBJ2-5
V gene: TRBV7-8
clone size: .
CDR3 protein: CASSLVVVAQETQYF